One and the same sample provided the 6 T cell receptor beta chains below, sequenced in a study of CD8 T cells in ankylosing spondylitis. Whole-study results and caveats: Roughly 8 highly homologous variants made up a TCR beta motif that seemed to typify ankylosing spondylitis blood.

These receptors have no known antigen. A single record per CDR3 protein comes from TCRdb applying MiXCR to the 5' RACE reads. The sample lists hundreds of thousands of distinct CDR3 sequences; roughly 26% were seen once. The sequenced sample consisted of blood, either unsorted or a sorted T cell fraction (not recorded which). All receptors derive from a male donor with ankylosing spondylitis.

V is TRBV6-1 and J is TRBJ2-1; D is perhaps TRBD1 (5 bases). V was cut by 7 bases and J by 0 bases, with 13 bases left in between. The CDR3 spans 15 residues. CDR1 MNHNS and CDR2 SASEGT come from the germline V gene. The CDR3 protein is CASKGVERSYNEQFF. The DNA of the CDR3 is TGTGCCAGCAAAGGGGTCGAGCGCTCCTACAATGAGCAGTTCTTC.

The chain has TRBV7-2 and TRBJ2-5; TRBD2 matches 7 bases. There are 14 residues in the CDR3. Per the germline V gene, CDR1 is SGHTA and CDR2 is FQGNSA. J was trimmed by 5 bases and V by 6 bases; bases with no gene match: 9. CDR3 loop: CASRWTSSGETQYF. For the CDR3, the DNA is TGTGCCAGCAGGTGGACTAGTTCGGGTGAGACCCAGTACTTC.

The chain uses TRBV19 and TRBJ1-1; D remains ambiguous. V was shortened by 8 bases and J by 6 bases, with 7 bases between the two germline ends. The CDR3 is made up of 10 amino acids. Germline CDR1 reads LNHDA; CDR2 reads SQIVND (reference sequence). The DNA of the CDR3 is TGTGCCAGTGGGTGGCCTGAAGCTTTCTTT. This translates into CASGWPEAFF.

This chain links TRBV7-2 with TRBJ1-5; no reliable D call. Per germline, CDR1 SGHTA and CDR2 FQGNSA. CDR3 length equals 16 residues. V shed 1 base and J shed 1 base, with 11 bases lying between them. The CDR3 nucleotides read TGTGCCAGCAGCTTAGAAGTCAGGAGAAGCAATCAGCCCCAGCATTTT. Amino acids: CASSLEVRRSNQPQHF.

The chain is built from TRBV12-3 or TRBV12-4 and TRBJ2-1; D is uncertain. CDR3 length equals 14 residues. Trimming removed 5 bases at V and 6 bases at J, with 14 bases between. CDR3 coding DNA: TGTGCCAGCAGTCCCCGCCCTGACACCAATGAGCAGTTCTTC. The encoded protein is CASSPRPDTNEQFF.

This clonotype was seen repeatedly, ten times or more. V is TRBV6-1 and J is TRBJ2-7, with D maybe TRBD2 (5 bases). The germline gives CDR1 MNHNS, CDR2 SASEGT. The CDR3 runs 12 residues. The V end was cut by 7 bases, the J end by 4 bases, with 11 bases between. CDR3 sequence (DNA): TGTGCCAGCATCAAGAGGGAGTACGAGCAGTACTTC. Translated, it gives CASIKREYEQYF.